The 30 T cell receptor beta chains presented below share a single source sample, sequenced in a study of blood T cell repertoires in COVID-19. The protocol was immunoSEQ multiplex PCR, while the TCRdb copy is restricted to in-frame clones and leaves out a portion. The sample carries 250,000 to 300,000 clones, just under 90% recorded once. The sample was PBMCs or T cells enriched from blood (not recorded which). The receptors shown here come from a woman between 50 and 59 years old who had been exposed to COVID-19.

The chain combines TRBV3-1 (or the pseudogene TRBV3-2) with TRBJ1-3; TRBD1 might be the D (6 bases). V lost 4 bases, J lost 0 bases, and 10 bases lay in between. The CDR3 consists of 15 residues. CDR1 is LGHDT, CDR2 YNNKEL, per germline (reference sequence). Here the CDR3 reads CASSPTGPSGNTIYF. The CDR3 region has the DNA TGTGCCAGCAGCCCCACAGGGCCCTCTGGAAACACCATATATTTT.

This clone has a single count. The chain uses TRBV4-1 and TRBJ2-5; 9 bases map to TRBD2. The V segment lost 4 bases and the J segment 5 bases; nucleotides outside the gene matches: 8. This CDR3 is built from 15 residues. Germline loops: CDR1 MGHRA, CDR2 YSYEKL. The CDR3 is CASSPLAGGRETQYF. CDR3 in DNA: TGCGCCAGCAGCCCCCTGGCGGGGGGGCGGGAGACCCAGTACTTC.

V is TRBV5-4 and J is TRBJ1-2; unclear D gene. CDR1 SGHNT and CDR2 YYREEE come from the germline V gene (reference sequence). The CDR3 extends over 12 amino acids. Trimming removed 1 base at V and 4 bases at J, with 5 bases between. The CDR3 DNA reads TGTGCCAGCAGCTTGTCAGGCTATGGCTACACCTTC. Translated, it gives CASSLSGYGYTF.

This chain joins TRBV27 and TRBJ2-1; weak D call: TRBD1 (6 bases). The V gene lost 6 bases and the J gene lost 12 bases, with 12 bases spanning the gap. This CDR3 contains 11 residues. The V gene's germline CDR1 is MNHEY and CDR2 SMNVEV (reference sequence). CDR3 DNA sequence: TGTGCCAGCAGCACAGGGTTCAGGCAGTTCTTC. Translated: CASSTGFRQFF.

This sequence joins TRBV4-2 and TRBJ2-7, with 9 bases lining up with TRBD2. CDR3 length: 14 amino acids. J lost 2 bases, V lost 2 bases, and 1 base had no gene match. CDR1 and CDR2 from the germline V gene are LGHNA and YNFKEQ. The CDR3 sequence: CASSQQRGAYEQYF. The CDR3 DNA is TGTGCCAGCAGCCAACAGCGGGGGGCCTACGAGCAGTACTTC.

The rearrangement links TRBV6-5 to TRBJ2-3, with a possible D match to TRBD2 (6 bases). CDR3 length: 15 residues. In germline, CDR1 is MNHEY, CDR2 SVGAGI. Trimming shortened V by 5 bases and J by 5 bases, and 17 bases separated the two germline ends. This chain's CDR3 is CASSNRLVNGDTQYF. The CDR3 bases are TGTGCCAGCAGTAATAGACTAGTTAACGGAGATACGCAGTATTTT.

This rearrangement joins TRBV7-9 to TRBJ1-2, with no clear D. This CDR3 is built from 15 residues. Trimming removed 1 base from V and 2 bases from J, with 11 bases in between. Germline lookup yields CDR1 SEHNR and CDR2 FQNEAQ (reference sequence). The DNA for the CDR3 is TGTGCCAGCAGCTTAGTACCGGGTCAGAACTATGGCTACACCTTC. It yields the protein CASSLVPGQNYGYTF.

The chain couples TRBV7-2 to TRBJ1-3, with TRBD1 matching over 7 bases. Trimming cost V 3 bases and J 0 bases; bases outside gene matches: 8. This CDR3 is built from 17 residues. Per the germline V gene, CDR1 is SGHTA and CDR2 is FQGNSA. The CDR3 nucleotides read TGTGCCAGCAGCTTCCGGACAGGTTCGGACTCTGGAAACACCATATATTTT. Its translation is CASSFRTGSDSGNTIYF.

This clone came up a few times. The chain is built from TRBV28 and TRBJ2-1; D remains ambiguous. The CDR3 is made up of 13 amino acids. Per germline, CDR1 MDHEN and CDR2 SYDVKM. Trimming pared 4 bases from V and 5 bases from J, leaving 9 bases between. CDR3 in DNA: TGTGCCAGCAGTTCCAGTATGGACAATGAGCAGTTCTTC. Its protein is CASSSSMDNEQFF.

The DNA of the CDR3 is TGTGCCAGTAGTCTGACAGCCGCCTATGGCTACACCTTC. As protein: CASSLTAAYGYTF. V usage is TRBV19 and J usage is TRBJ1-2, with a possible D match to TRBD1 (5 bases). CDR1 and CDR2 (germline): LNHDA, SQIVND (reference sequence). Trimming took off 5 bases at V and 4 bases at J, with 11 bases between the two ends. The CDR3 spans 13 residues.

V usage is TRBV24-1 and J usage is TRBJ2-2; a possible D gene is TRBD1 (6 bases). This CDR3 has 16 residues. The germline CDR1 and CDR2 sequences are KGHDR and SFDVKD. V shed 2 bases and J shed 0 bases, with 9 bases lying between them. The CDR3 nucleotides read TGTGCCACCAGTGATTCAAACAGGGCGAACACCGGGGAGCTGTTTTTT. Translation gives CATSDSNRANTGELFF.

V usage is TRBV2 and J usage is TRBJ1-4; 8 bases agree with TRBD1. Unmatched junction bases numbered 5, after V lost 7 bases and J lost 4 bases. Germline CDR1 reads SNHLY; CDR2 reads FYNNEI. The CDR3 length is 14 residues. This CDR3 is CASKTQGGNEKLFF. CDR3 bases: TGTGCCAGCAAAACACAGGGGGGTAATGAAAAACTGTTTTTT. Variable domain in full (rest from reference TRBV2 and TRBJ1-4): EPEVTQTPSHQVTQMGQEVILRCVPISNHLYFYWYRQILGQKVEFLVSFYNNEISEKSEIFDDQFSVERPDGSNFTLKIRSTKLEDSAMYFCASKTQGGNEKLFFGSGTQLSVL.

The rearrangement links TRBV20-1 to TRBJ2-7; D is undetermined. The CDR3 is 11 amino acids. The V end was cut by 3 bases, the J end by 6 bases, with 9 bases between. Germline CDR1 and CDR2: DFQATT and SNEGSKA (reference sequence). The CDR3 DNA reads TGCAGTGCTAGCGAGTTCTCCGAGCAGTACTTC. Protein: CSASEFSEQYF.

The chain links TRBV25-1 to TRBJ2-5, with D possibly TRBD2 on 6 matching bases. Trimming removed 3 bases at V and 6 bases at J, with 14 bases between. Germline-derived CDR1 and CDR2 are MGHDK and SYGVNS. This CDR3 is built from 14 residues. The CDR3 nucleotides read TGTGCCAGCAGTGATCCGGTGGGCGGGAAGACCCAGTACTTC. Translation: CASSDPVGGKTQYF. Using reference TRBV25-1 and TRBJ2-5 for the parts outside the CDR3, the full variable domain is EADIYQTPRYLVIGTGKKITLECSQTMGHDKMYWYQQDPGMELHLIHYSYGVNSTEKGDLSSESTVSRIRTEHFPLTLESARPSHTSQYLCASSDPVGGKTQYFGPGTRLLVL.

This chain joins TRBV5-1 and TRBJ2-7; 7 bases align to TRBD1. The CDR3 spans 15 residues. The junction had 11 bases not matched to a gene; V was cut back by 2 bases and J by 6 bases. CDR1 is SGHRS and CDR2 is YFSETQ in the germline V gene. For the CDR3, the DNA is TGCGCCAGCAGCTTCGGAGACAGGGACGTCAGCGAGCAGTACTTC. Amino acid sequence: CASSFGDRDVSEQYF.

The chain carries TRBV5-1 and TRBJ2-3; no clear D gene. Germline CDR1 and CDR2: SGHRS and YFSETQ. Trimming shortened V by 10 bases and J by 0 bases, and 15 bases separated the two germline ends. This CDR3 spans 14 amino acids. The CDR3 protein is CASTGFSSTDTQYF. CDR3 bases: TGCGCCTCGACCGGGTTTTCTAGCACAGATACGCAGTATTTT.

This chain links TRBV7-9 with TRBJ1-3, with 7 positions matching TRBD1. J gave up 4 bases and V 3 bases, and 6 bases lay outside the gene matches. The germline CDR1 and CDR2 sequences are SEHNR and FQNEAQ (reference sequence). The CDR3 runs 15 residues. The CDR3 DNA reads as TGTGCCAGCAGCTTTCGACAGGGTGGGGGAAACACCATATATTTT. Translating it yields CASSFRQGGGNTIYF.

This chain links TRBV4-1 with TRBJ2-2, with TRBD1 matching over 7 bases. The germline V gene has CDR1 MGHRA and CDR2 YSYEKL. There are 16 residues in the CDR3. The V and J ends lost 0 bases and 6 bases, in that order; junction bases with no gene match: 7. CDR3 in DNA: TGCGCCAGCAGCCAAGAAACAGGGGCGCGGCCCGGGGAGCTGTTTTTT. Amino acid sequence: CASSQETGARPGELFF.

In this sample, this clone turned up many times. The chain is built from TRBV19 and TRBJ2-7, with D perhaps matching TRBD2 (5 bases). There are 13 residues in the CDR3. Per germline, CDR1 LNHDA and CDR2 SQIVND (reference sequence). Trimming removed 3 bases from V and 6 bases from J, with 12 bases in between. The CDR3 loop reads CASSIAEDFEQYF. CDR3 DNA: TGTGCCAGTAGTATTGCAGAGGACTTCGAGCAGTACTTC.

The chain's CDR3 is CASRGQGFRNQPQHF. The CDR3 DNA is TGTGCCAGCAGGGGACAGGGGTTTCGCAATCAGCCCCAGCATTTT. The J gene is TRBJ1-5, the V gene TRBV2; 10 bases are shared with TRBD1. V lost 6 bases, J lost 2 bases, and 4 bases stayed unmatched. Per the germline V gene, CDR1 is SNHLY and CDR2 is FYNNEI. The CDR3 contains 15 residues.

The gene calls are TRBV28 and TRBJ2-1; TRBD2 matches at 7 bases. The V gene's germline CDR1 is MDHEN and CDR2 SYDVKM. V was pared by 4 bases and J by 8 bases, with 14 bases of the junction left unmatched. The CDR3 extends over 16 amino acids. The CDR3 sequence is CASSSAEAGGIYEQFF. DNA for the CDR3: TGTGCCAGCAGTTCCGCAGAAGCCGGGGGGATTTATGAGCAGTTCTTC.

The chain links TRBV5-5 to TRBJ1-2; the match to TRBD1 covers 8 bases. Germline assignment: CDR1 SGHKS and CDR2 YYEKEE (reference sequence). CDR3 length equals 15 residues. V dropped 4 bases and J dropped 4; count of bases not matched to a gene: 9. As DNA, the CDR3 is TGTGCCAGCAGCCCCGCGGCAGGGGGCGTCTATGGCTACACCTTC. Translation: CASSPAAGGVYGYTF.

The chain joins TRBV24-1 to TRBJ2-1, with D maybe TRBD1 (6 bases). V dropped 4 bases and J dropped 9 bases, with 18 bases sitting between them. Germline V gives CDR1 KGHDR, CDR2 SFDVKD. The CDR3 spans 15 residues. CDR3 region: CATSDRGPGLSEQFF. The CDR3 DNA reads as TGTGCCACCAGTGACAGGGGCCCCGGTCTGAGTGAGCAGTTCTTC.

V gene TRBV3-1 (or the pseudogene TRBV3-2) combines with J gene TRBJ2-3; 7 bases are a match to TRBD2. Trimming took 0 bases from V and 2 from J; bases not matched to a gene: 26. The CDR3 consists of 23 residues. CDR1 is LGHDT and CDR2 is YNNKEL in the germline V gene (reference sequence). This CDR3 is CASSQDLRTSNPSSPFTTDTQYF. The CDR3 nucleotides are TGTGCCAGCAGCCAAGATCTAAGGACTAGTAACCCCAGTAGTCCTTTCACCACAGATACGCAGTATTTT.

This sequence joins TRBV5-1 and TRBJ1-4, with D uncertain. Germline loops: CDR1 SGHRS, CDR2 YFSETQ. The CDR3 sequence is 15 residues long. V dropped 0 bases and J dropped 0 bases, with 6 bases sitting between them. The CDR3 DNA follows: TGCGCCAGCAGCTTGGTGTCAACAACTAATGAAAAACTGTTTTTT. Residues: CASSLVSTTNEKLFF.

The chain recombines TRBV11-3 with TRBJ2-3, with D uncertain. The ends were cut back, 2 bases at V and 1 base at J, with 4 bases in the middle. CDR1 and CDR2 (germline): SGHNT, YENEEA. The CDR3 is 13 amino acids. CDR3 DNA: TGTGCCAGCAGCTTACAGGGCACAGATACGCAGTATTTT. It is translated as CASSLQGTDTQYF.

V and J are TRBV7-6 and TRBJ1-4, with TRBD1 matching over 9 bases. This CDR3 region has 14 residues. The germline gives CDR1 SGHVS, CDR2 FNYEAQ. V lost 5 bases and J lost 7; bases outside the gene matches: 5. As DNA, the CDR3 is TGTGCCAGCAGCGGAGACAGGGGGTCTGAAAAACTGTTTTTT. Translated, it gives CASSGDRGSEKLFF.

J is TRBJ1-2 and V is TRBV18; no firm D call. Germline V lookup: CDR1 KGHSH, CDR2 LQKENI. The CDR3 totals 15 residues. Between the trimmed V and J ends, which lost 2 bases and 0 bases, there was a span of 10 bases. The CDR3 DNA follows: TGTGCCAGCTCACCAATGGCAGTCCCTAACTATGGCTACACCTTC. Translation: CASSPMAVPNYGYTF.

The J gene is TRBJ1-5, the V gene TRBV20-1; TRBD1 aligns across 7 bases. V shed 3 bases, J shed 0 bases, and the junction held 20 bases outside the gene matches. The CDR3 contains 20 residues. In germline, CDR1 is DFQATT, CDR2 SNEGSKA (reference sequence). This CDR3 is CSASNLLVRGGDDSNQPQHF. CDR3 DNA sequence: TGCAGTGCTAGTAATTTATTAGTGAGAGGGGGCGACGATAGCAATCAGCCCCAGCATTTT.

The V and J genes are TRBV18 and TRBJ2-1; tentatively, D is TRBD1 (6 bases). Germline V lookup: CDR1 KGHSH, CDR2 LQKENI. V was cut by 6 bases and J by 5 bases, with 23 bases left in between. The CDR3 runs 17 residues. CDR3 bases: TGTGCCAGCTCTGGATCCCCTACAGGGTTTCGGGACAATGAGCAGTTCTTC. Translation: CASSGSPTGFRDNEQFF.